Below, 29 T cell receptor beta chains from the same sample are listed, as sequenced in a study of Ad26.COV2.S vaccination and SARS-CoV-2 variants. The protocol was immunoSEQ multiplex PCR, while the TCRdb copy is restricted to in-frame clones and leaves out a portion. The table lists around 320,000 clones, around 85% of them singletons. The treatment is: about 20 received Ad26.COV2.S at low or high dose, single or two shots; five or six received placebo; per-sample allocation not given. The samples date from day 63 after the first vaccine or placebo injection. The starting material was peripheral blood, obtained in a trial of Ad26.COV2.S vaccine versus placebo. The receptor set was obtained from a person between 18 and 60 years old who received the Ad26.COV2.S COVID-19 vaccine or a placebo.

V gene TRBV6-1 combines with J gene TRBJ1-2; the D is unclear. This CDR3 comprises 14 residues. Trimming took 3 bases from V and 3 from J, leaving 11 bases between them. Germline V gives CDR1 MNHNS, CDR2 SASEGT. In DNA, the CDR3 is TGTGCCAGCAGTGACCGGCCGGTGGACTATGGCTACACCTTC. Protein product: CASSDRPVDYGYTF.

This rearrangement joins TRBV12-3 or TRBV12-4 to TRBJ1-2, with D possibly being TRBD1 (6 bases). CDR3 length: 13 residues. Trimming removed 3 bases from V and 8 bases from J, with 13 bases in between. The CDR3 sequence: CASSLAGAGGYTF. In nucleotides, the CDR3 is TGTGCCAGCAGTTTGGCAGGGGCAGGAGGCTACACCTTC.

V is TRBV11-1 and J is TRBJ2-1, with TRBD2 matching over 7 bases. This CDR3 contains 14 residues. Germline values: CDR1 SGHAT, CDR2 FQDESV (reference sequence). J gave up 5 bases and V 5 bases, and 6 bases lay outside the gene matches. The CDR3 region has the DNA TGTGCCAGCAGCCTCCGGGACTACGACAATGAGCAGTTCTTC. Encoded protein: CASSLRDYDNEQFF.

V is TRBV9 and J is TRBJ2-7; D is uncertain. The V end lost 5 bases, the J end lost 3 bases, and 15 bases lay between the germline ends. CDR1 and CDR2 (germline): SGDLS, YYNGEE. This CDR3 is built from 14 residues. This chain's CDR3 is CASSRSTAVYEQYF. As DNA, the CDR3 is TGTGCCAGCAGTAGATCGACGGCAGTCTACGAGCAGTACTTC.

V is TRBV2 and J is TRBJ2-1; 9 positions agree with TRBD2. Germline V CDR1 and CDR2: SNHLY, FYNNEI. V was pared by 6 bases and J by 4 bases, with 7 bases of the junction left unmatched. This CDR3 spans 15 amino acids. The DNA of the CDR3 is TGTGCCAGCAGGGATAGCGGGGGACCATACAATGAGCAGTTCTTC. It yields the protein CASRDSGGPYNEQFF. Complete variable domain (other parts from reference TRBV2 and TRBJ2-1): EPEVTQTPSHQVTQMGQEVILRCVPISNHLYFYWYRQILGQKVEFLVSFYNNEISEKSEIFDDQFSVERPDGSNFTLKIRSTKLEDSAMYFCASRDSGGPYNEQFFGPGTRLTVL.

This clone came up a few times. This sequence joins TRBV27 and TRBJ1-6, with D perhaps matching TRBD1 (6 bases). V lost 2 bases and J lost 5, with 10 bases in between. This CDR3 spans 15 amino acids. Germline CDR1 and CDR2: MNHEY and SMNVEV (reference sequence). CDR3 sequence (DNA): TGTGCCAGCAGTTTACAGGGGATTAATAATTCACCCCTCCACTTT. Its protein is CASSLQGINNSPLHF.

The chain employs TRBV4-1 and TRBJ2-6; no clear D. The CDR3 contains 13 residues. Trimming removed 6 bases from V and 1 base from J, with 4 bases in between. The germline CDR1 and CDR2 sequences are MGHRA and YSYEKL. CDR3 sequence: CASRGSGANVLTF. The CDR3 region has the DNA TGCGCCAGCAGAGGATCTGGGGCCAACGTCCTGACTTTC.

The chain recombines TRBV7-3 with TRBJ2-7, with D hard to call. CDR1 SGHTA and CDR2 FQGTGA come from the germline V gene. The CDR3 totals 12 residues. With 2 bases removed from V and 5 bases from J, the gap between germline ends came to 7 bases. The CDR3 here is CASSLDSDEQYF. CDR3 bases: TGTGCCAGCAGCTTAGATTCTGACGAGCAGTACTTC.

This chain links TRBV6-5 with TRBJ2-5, with TRBD2 matching 7 bases. This CDR3 comprises 15 residues. Looked up from germline, CDR1 is MNHEY and CDR2 is SVGAGI. V trimming: 2 bases; J trimming: 2 bases; junction bases outside the gene matches: 5. This CDR3 reads CASSYGSSGQETQYF. The CDR3 DNA reads TGTGCCAGCAGTTACGGGTCTAGCGGTCAAGAGACCCAGTACTTC.

CDR3 bases: TGTGCCAGCAGCTTCTCGGGGGGGTACGAGCAGTACTTC. This translates into CASSFSGGYEQYF. The V call is TRBV11-2, the J call TRBJ2-7; 8 nucleotides align to TRBD2. V was clipped by 3 bases and J by 4 bases; unmatched bases: 2. The germline V gene encodes CDR1 SGHAT and CDR2 FQNNGV. The CDR3 spans 13 residues.

The gene calls are TRBV5-1 and TRBJ2-5, with D possibly being TRBD1 (6 bases). The germline V gene encodes CDR1 SGHRS and CDR2 YFSETQ. The CDR3 has 14 residues. V was shortened by 4 bases and J by 1 base, with 11 bases between the two germline ends. The CDR3 coding sequence is TGCGCCAGCAGCACCCGACAGGCCCAAGAGACCCAGTACTTC. Translation gives CASSTRQAQETQYF.

This clone was seen only a few times. This rearrangement joins TRBV4-1 to TRBJ1-4; TRBD1 agrees at 7 bases. Germline V gene sequence: CDR1 MGHRA, CDR2 YSYEKL. Unmatched junction bases numbered 5, after V lost 1 base and J lost 0 bases. This CDR3 region has 17 residues. The chain's CDR3 is CASSQVGQGATNEKLFF. The DNA for the CDR3 is TGCGCCAGCAGCCAAGTGGGGCAGGGGGCAACTAATGAAAAACTGTTTTTT.

The chain employs TRBV7-2 and TRBJ2-1, with D hard to call. The V end was cut by 5 bases, the J end by 4 bases, with 12 bases between. CDR3 length: 14 residues. The V gene's germline CDR1 is SGHTA and CDR2 FQGNSA. CDR3 region: CASSLEARYNEQFF. In nucleotides, the CDR3 is TGTGCCAGCAGCCTCGAAGCCAGGTACAATGAGCAGTTCTTC. Full variable domain (rest looked up from reference TRBV7-2 and TRBJ2-1): GAGVSQSPSNKVTEKGKDVELRCDPISGHTALYWYRQSLGQGLEFLIYFQGNSAPDKSGLPSDRFSAERTGGSVSTLTIQRTQQEDSAVYLCASSLEARYNEQFFGPGTRLTVL.

The rearrangement links TRBV2 to TRBJ2-7; 8 bases are a match to TRBD2. Germline-derived CDR1 and CDR2 are SNHLY and FYNNEI. The trim removed 0 bases at V and 3 bases at J, leaving 13 bases unmatched. This CDR3 contains 18 residues. The CDR3 loop reads CASSEALFSGGLLYEQYF. The CDR3 DNA reads as TGTGCCAGCAGTGAAGCTTTGTTCTCGGGGGGGCTTCTCTACGAGCAGTACTTC. Supplemented by reference TRBV2 and TRBJ2-7, the full variable domain reads EPEVTQTPSHQVTQMGQEVILRCVPISNHLYFYWYRQILGQKVEFLVSFYNNEISEKSEIFDDQFSVERPDGSNFTLKIRSTKLEDSAMYFCASSEALFSGGLLYEQYFGPGTRLTVT.

V is TRBV7-3 and J is TRBJ2-3; D is unclear. The germline CDR1 and CDR2 sequences are SGHTA and FQGTGA. The V end lost 0 bases, the J end lost 2 bases, and 9 bases lay between the germline ends. This CDR3 region has 15 residues. CDR3 in DNA: TGTGCCAGCAGCTTAACCTTAGGAGTCACAGATACGCAGTATTTT. Translation: CASSLTLGVTDTQYF.

The genes are TRBV6-6 and TRBJ1-2, with D tentatively TRBD1 (6 bases). Trimming shortened V by 8 bases and J by 2 bases, and 12 bases separated the two germline ends. The CDR3 runs 13 residues. The germline V gene encodes CDR1 MNHNY and CDR2 SVGAGI (reference sequence). The CDR3 nucleotides read TGTGCCAGCCGGGACATCGAAAACTATGGCTACACCTTC. Amino acids: CASRDIENYGYTF.

The chain links TRBV6-5 to TRBJ2-2; unclear D gene. The CDR3 consists of 12 residues. The germline gives CDR1 MNHEY, CDR2 SVGAGI. The V gene lost 7 bases and the J gene lost 4 bases, with 7 bases spanning the gap. CDR3 in DNA: TGTGCCAGCAAATGGACCACCGGGGAGCTGTTTTTT. Its translation is CASKWTTGELFF.

The chain combines TRBV5-1 with TRBJ2-2; the D gene is possibly TRBD2 (5 bases). The germline gives CDR1 SGHRS, CDR2 YFSETQ. Between the trimmed V and J ends, which lost 2 bases and 2 bases, there was a span of 16 bases. The CDR3 covers 17 residues. The CDR3: CASSFPRPGINTGELFF. CDR3 sequence (DNA): TGCGCCAGCAGCTTTCCCCGTCCCGGGATCAACACCGGGGAGCTGTTTTTT.

CDR3 protein: CASSDLGAGGIDEQFF. The CDR3 coding sequence is TGCGCCAGCAGCGACCTAGGGGCGGGGGGCATCGATGAGCAGTTCTTC. V and J are TRBV5-1 and TRBJ2-1; 8 positions match TRBD2. The germline V gene has CDR1 SGHRS and CDR2 YFSETQ. The V and J ends lost 4 bases and 8 bases, in that order; junction bases with no gene match: 14. This CDR3 comprises 16 residues.

The rearrangement links TRBV29-1 to TRBJ2-1; tentative D call: TRBD2 (6 bases). Per the germline V gene, CDR1 is SQVTM and CDR2 is ANQGSEA. Trimming removed 3 bases at V and 9 bases at J, with 9 bases between. The CDR3 contains 11 residues. The CDR3 region is CSVETRIEQFF. The CDR3 bases are TGCAGCGTTGAGACTAGAATTGAGCAGTTCTTC.

The chain joins TRBV5-4 to TRBJ1-1; maybe TRBD1 (6 bases). Trimming shortened V by 6 bases and J by 6 bases, and 27 bases separated the two germline ends. The germline V gene has CDR1 SGHNT and CDR2 YYREEE (reference sequence). CDR3 length equals 17 residues. The CDR3 region is CASTPPGRNRAKSEAFF. The DNA of the CDR3 is TGTGCCAGCACCCCCCCCGGGCGAAACAGGGCTAAGTCTGAAGCTTTCTTT.

The CDR3 region is CSVQGGRGDTQYF. CDR3 DNA sequence: TGCAGCGTCCAGGGAGGCCGGGGAGATACGCAGTATTTT. The genes are TRBV29-1 and TRBJ2-3; a possible D gene is TRBD2 (6 bases). V gave up 6 bases and J gave up 5 bases, with 15 bases separating them. The CDR3 extends over 13 amino acids. The germline gives CDR1 SQVTM, CDR2 ANQGSEA.

The CDR3 loop reads CASSQGRFEAFF. CDR3 nucleotides: TGTGCCAGCAGCCAAGGACGGTTTGAAGCTTTCTTT. This chain links TRBV3-1 (or the pseudogene TRBV3-2) with TRBJ1-1; D remains unclear. V lost 1 base to trimming and J lost 7 bases, with 7 bases between them. The germline V gene has CDR1 LGHDT and CDR2 YNNKEL (reference sequence). CDR3 length: 12 residues.

The rearrangement uses TRBV6-5 and TRBJ1-2; 8 bases line up with TRBD1. The V gene end was trimmed by 4 bases and the J gene end by 4 bases; junction bases not matched to a gene: 5. The CDR3 sequence is 14 residues long. Germline CDR1 and CDR2: MNHEY and SVGAGI. CDR3 DNA: TGTGCCAGCAGTTTACATACAGGGGGCTATGGCTACACCTTC. Its protein is CASSLHTGGYGYTF.

The V and J genes are TRBV9 and TRBJ1-2; a possible D gene is TRBD1 (5 bases). This CDR3 has 14 residues. V lost 0 bases, J lost 2 bases, and 8 bases lay in between. Germline CDR1 SGDLS, CDR2 YYNGEE. CDR3 sequence (DNA): TGTGCCAGCAGCGTAGATCCAGGGAACTATGGCTACACCTTC. Amino acids: CASSVDPGNYGYTF.

In its sample, this clone was seen a few times. This chain uses TRBV11-3 with TRBJ2-7, with TRBD1 matching over 9 bases. This CDR3 is 16 amino acids long. The V segment lost 0 bases and the J segment 4 bases; nucleotides outside the gene matches: 7. Germline V gene data show CDR1 as SGHNT and CDR2 as YENEEA. CDR3 DNA: TGTGCCAGCAGCTTAGATCGAACAGGGGGCGCGTACGAGCAGTACTTC. The encoded protein is CASSLDRTGGAYEQYF.

V gene TRBV7-8 combines with J gene TRBJ2-3; 10 bases align to TRBD2. Germline V gene lookup returns CDR1 SGHVS and CDR2 FQNEAQ. This CDR3 spans 16 amino acids. V lost 5 bases to trimming and J lost 0 bases; unmatched junction nucleotides: 5. The CDR3 loop reads CASSNTSGASTDTQYF. CDR3 DNA: TGTGCCAGCAGCAACACTAGCGGGGCCAGCACAGATACGCAGTATTTT. Filled out from reference TRBV7-8 and TRBJ2-3, the complete variable domain reads GAGVSQSPRYKVAKRGQDVALRCDPISGHVSLFWYQQALGQGPEFLTYFQNEAQLDKSGLPSDRFFAERPEGSVSTLKIQRTQQEDSAVYLCASSNTSGASTDTQYFGPGTRLTVL.

The chain joins TRBV7-3 to TRBJ1-1, with 7 bases lining up with TRBD1. J was trimmed by 5 bases and V by 2 bases; bases with no gene match: 8. The CDR3 has 15 amino acids. CDR1 SGHTA and CDR2 FQGTGA come from the germline V gene. Here the CDR3 reads CASSLDRVGETEAFF. The DNA of the CDR3 is TGTGCCAGCAGCTTAGACAGGGTAGGAGAAACTGAAGCTTTCTTT.

About this clone: Within the sample, other DNA sequences also encode this same CDR3. V usage is TRBV5-1 and J usage is TRBJ1-1, with D maybe TRBD1 (6 bases). The CDR3 is 13 residues long. Germline V CDR1 and CDR2: SGHRS, YFSETQ. Trimming removed 3 bases from V and 4 bases from J, with 10 bases in between. CDR3 DNA sequence: TGCGCCAGCAGCTCGCAGGGGAGCACTGAAGCTTTCTTT. Protein: CASSSQGSTEAFF.